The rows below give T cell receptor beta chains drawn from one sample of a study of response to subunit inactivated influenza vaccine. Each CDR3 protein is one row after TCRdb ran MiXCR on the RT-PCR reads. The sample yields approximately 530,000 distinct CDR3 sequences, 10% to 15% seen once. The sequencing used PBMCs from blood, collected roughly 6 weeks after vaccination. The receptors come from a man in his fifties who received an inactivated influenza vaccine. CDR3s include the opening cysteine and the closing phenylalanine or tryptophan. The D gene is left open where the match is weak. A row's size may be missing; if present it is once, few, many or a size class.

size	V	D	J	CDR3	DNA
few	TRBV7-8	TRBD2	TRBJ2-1	CASSHKRGGNEQFF	TGTGCCAGCAGCCACAAGCGGGGAGGGAATGAGCAGTTCTTC
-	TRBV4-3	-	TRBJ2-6	CASSPGSYTANVLTF	TGCGCCAGCAGCCCCGGCAGTTACACGGCCAACGTCCTGACTTTC
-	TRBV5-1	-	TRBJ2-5	CASSLDPGVYQETQYF	TGCGCCAGCAGCTTGGATCCAGGGGTGTACCAAGAGACCCAGTACTTC
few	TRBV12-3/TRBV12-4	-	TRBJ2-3	CASSLYGTSTDTQYF	TGTGCCAGCAGTTTGTACGGAACTAGCACAGATACGCAGTATTTT
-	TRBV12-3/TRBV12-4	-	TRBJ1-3	CASRLRRNTIYF	TGTGCCAGCCGCTTACGCCGAAACACCATATATTTT
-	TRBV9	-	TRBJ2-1	CASSIMNNEQFF	TGTGCCAGCAGCATAATGAACAATGAGCAGTTCTTC
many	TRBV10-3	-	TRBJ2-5	CAISSGNRETQYF	TGTGCCATCAGTTCCGGGAACCGGGAGACCCAGTACTTC
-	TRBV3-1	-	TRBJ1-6	CASSQDPLTPLHF	TGTGCCAGCAGCCAAGATCCCTTGACACCCCTCCACTTT
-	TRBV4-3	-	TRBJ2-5	CASSPTFKLPQETQYF	TGCGCCAGCAGCCCCACCTTCAAATTGCCCCAAGAGACCCAGTACTTC
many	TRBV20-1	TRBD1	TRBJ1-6	CSARPSDRASPLHF	TGCAGTGCTAGACCCTCGGACAGGGCTTCACCCCTCCACTTT
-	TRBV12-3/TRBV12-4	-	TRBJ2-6	CASSPIGSGANVLTF	TGTGCCAGCAGCCCCATAGGTTCTGGGGCCAACGTCCTGACTTTC
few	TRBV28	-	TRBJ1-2	CASSLVGLSGYGYTF	TGTGCCAGCAGTTTAGTGGGGCTCTCCGGGTATGGCTACACCTTC
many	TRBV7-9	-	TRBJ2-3	CAVGGHDYTDTQYF	TGTGCCGTCGGGGGCCACGACTACACAGATACGCAGTATTTT
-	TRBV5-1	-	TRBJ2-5	CASSLRRETQYF	TGCGCCAGCAGCTTGCGGCGAGAGACCCAGTACTTC
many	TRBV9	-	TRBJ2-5	CASSVGPNRETQYF	TGTGCCAGCAGCGTCGGACCTAATCGAGAGACCCAGTACTTC
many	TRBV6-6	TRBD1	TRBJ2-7	CASRTGGNEQYF	TGTGCCAGCAGGACAGGGGGGAACGAGCAGTACTTC
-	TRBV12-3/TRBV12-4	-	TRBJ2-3	CASSLAGAGVLATQYF	TGTGCCAGCAGTTTAGCGGGGGCGGGCGTTCTGGCTACGCAGTATTTT
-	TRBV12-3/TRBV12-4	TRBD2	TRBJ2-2	CASSSLAGFTGELFF	TGTGCCAGCAGTTCTCTAGCGGGGTTCACCGGGGAGCTGTTTTTT
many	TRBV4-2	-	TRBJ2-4	CASSQDLQGSKNIQYF	TGTGCCAGCAGCCAAGATCTGCAGGGGAGCAAAAACATTCAGTACTTC
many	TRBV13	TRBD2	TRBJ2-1	CASSFRLAYNEQFF	TGTGCCAGCAGCTTTCGACTAGCTTACAATGAGCAGTTCTTC
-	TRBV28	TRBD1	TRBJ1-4	CASRIKYPGQGPEKLFF	TGTGCCAGCAGGATAAAATACCCGGGACAGGGTCCTGAAAAACTGTTTTTT
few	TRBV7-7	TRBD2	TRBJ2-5	CASSPGLASIQETQYF	TGTGCCAGCAGCCCGGGACTAGCGAGCATTCAAGAGACCCAGTACTTC
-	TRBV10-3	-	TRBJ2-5	CAISESRQAQTQYF	TGTGCCATCAGTGAGAGCCGCCAGGCCCAGACCCAGTACTTC
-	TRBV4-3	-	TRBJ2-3	CASSPDPSTDTQYF	TGCGCCAGCAGCCCCGATCCTAGCACAGATACGCAGTATTTT
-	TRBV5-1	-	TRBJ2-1	CASSLMSSVHYDEQFF	TGCGCCAGCAGCTTGATGTCTAGCGTCCATTACGATGAGCAGTTCTTC
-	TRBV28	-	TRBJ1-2	CASRNEGLNYGYTF	TGTGCCAGCAGAAATGAGGGGCTAAACTATGGCTACACCTTC
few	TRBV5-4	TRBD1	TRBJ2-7	CAIRGTPQAYEQYF	TGTGCCATCAGGGGGACACCTCAAGCCTACGAGCAGTACTTC
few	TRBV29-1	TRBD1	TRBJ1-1	CSAPTGGPNTEAFF	TGCAGCGCGCCCACAGGGGGGCCTAACACTGAAGCTTTCTTT
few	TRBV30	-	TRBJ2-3	CAWSKIGTPDTQYF	TGTGCCTGGAGCAAAATCGGAACCCCAGATACGCAGTATTTT
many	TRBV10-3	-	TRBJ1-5	CAISESAGRDSNQPQHF	TGTGCCATCAGTGAGTCAGCGGGGAGAGATAGCAATCAGCCCCAGCATTTT
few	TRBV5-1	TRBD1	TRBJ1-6	CASSLGPGQGLSGSPLHF	TGCGCCAGCAGCTTGGGACCGGGACAGGGATTAAGTGGATCACCCCTCCACTTT
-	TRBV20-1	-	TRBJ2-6	CSARAPAGRSGANVLTF	TGCAGTGCTAGAGCCCCGGCAGGCCGCTCTGGGGCCAACGTCCTGACTTTC
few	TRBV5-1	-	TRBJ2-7	CASSLAGGVSYEQYF	TGCGCCAGCAGCTTGGCAGGGGGGGTCTCCTACGAGCAGTACTTC
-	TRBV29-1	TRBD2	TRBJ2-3	CSGGLAATDTQYF	TGCAGCGGCGGACTAGCGGCCACAGATACGCAGTATTTT
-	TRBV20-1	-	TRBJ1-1	CSARTGAQNTEAFF	TGCAGTGCCAGGACTGGGGCGCAGAACACTGAAGCTTTCTTT
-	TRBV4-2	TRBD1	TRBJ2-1	CASSPWGQGAGGYNEQFF	TGTGCCAGCAGCCCGTGGGGACAGGGGGCTGGGGGATACAATGAGCAGTTCTTC
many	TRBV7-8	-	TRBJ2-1	CASSFGGPPWDEQFF	TGTGCCAGCAGCTTTGGGGGGCCACCATGGGATGAGCAGTTCTTC
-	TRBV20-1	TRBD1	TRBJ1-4	CSATGTGGRRNEKLFF	TGCAGTGCAACCGGGACAGGGGGCAGACGGAATGAAAAACTGTTTTTT
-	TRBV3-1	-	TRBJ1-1	CASSQVSEAFF	TGTGCCAGCAGCCAAGTGAGTGAAGCTTTCTTT
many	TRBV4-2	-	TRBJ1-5	CASSQGAGGANQPQHF	TGTGCCAGCAGCCAGGGGGCGGGGGGCGCGAATCAGCCCCAGCATTTT
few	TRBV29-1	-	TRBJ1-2	CSARTLGRNYGYTF	TGCAGCGCCAGAACCTTGGGACGGAACTATGGCTACACCTTC
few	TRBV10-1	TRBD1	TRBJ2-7	CASQGSGGSYEQYF	TGCGCCAGCCAAGGGTCAGGGGGCAGCTACGAGCAGTACTTC
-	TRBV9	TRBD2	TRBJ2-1	CASSERGRDNEQFF	TGTGCCAGCAGCGAGCGGGGGAGGGACAATGAGCAGTTCTTC
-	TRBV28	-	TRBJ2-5	CASSLRHETQYF	TGTGCCAGCAGTTTACGTCACGAGACCCAGTACTTC
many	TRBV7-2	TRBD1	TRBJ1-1	CASSFRGLYVNTEAFF	TGTGCCAGCAGCTTCAGGGGGCTGTACGTGAACACTGAAGCTTTCTTT
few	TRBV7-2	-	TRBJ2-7	CASNTDGLGGEQYF	TGTGCCAGCAACACGGACGGCCTTGGGGGCGAGCAGTACTTC
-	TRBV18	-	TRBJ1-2	CASSPGMQVQDSYGYTF	TGTGCCAGCTCACCAGGGATGCAGGTACAAGATTCCTATGGCTACACCTTC
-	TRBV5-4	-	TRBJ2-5	CASSLGRFLTVSGHQETQYF	TGTGCCAGCAGCTTGGGCAGGTTCTTGACTGTTTCGGGTCATCAAGAGACCCAGTACTTC
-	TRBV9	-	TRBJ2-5	CASNPTGGREETQYF	TGTGCCAGCAACCCTACAGGAGGGAGAGAGGAGACCCAGTACTTC
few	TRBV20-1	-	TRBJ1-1	CSARRPQGMNTEAFF	TGCAGTGCTCGGCGTCCACAGGGTATGAACACTGAAGCTTTCTTT
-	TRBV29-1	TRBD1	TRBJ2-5	CSLGQGRETQYF	TGCAGCTTAGGACAGGGGAGAGAGACCCAGTACTTC
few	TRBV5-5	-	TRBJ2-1	CASSPPMAHNYNEQFF	TGTGCCAGCAGCCCTCCCATGGCTCATAACTACAATGAGCAGTTCTTC
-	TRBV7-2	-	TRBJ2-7	CASSLVSGSSYEQYF	TGTGCCAGCAGCTTAGTTTCGGGGAGCTCCTACGAGCAGTACTTC
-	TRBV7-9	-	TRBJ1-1	CASSLVLGFGTEAFF	TGTGCCAGCAGCTTAGTTTTGGGGTTTGGCACTGAAGCTTTCTTT
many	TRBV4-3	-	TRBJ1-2	CASSAQPGANYGYTF	TGCGCCAGCAGCGCGCAGCCGGGAGCTAACTATGGCTACACCTTC
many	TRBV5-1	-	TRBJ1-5	CASSLAPNSNQPQHF	TGCGCCAGCAGCTTGGCACCGAATAGCAATCAGCCCCAGCATTTT
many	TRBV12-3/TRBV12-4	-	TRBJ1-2	CASSLDANYGYTF	TGTGCCAGCAGTTTAGATGCTAACTATGGCTACACCTTC
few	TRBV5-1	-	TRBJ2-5	CASSLAPGVRQETQYF	TGCGCCAGCAGCTTGGCCCCGGGTGTGAGGCAAGAGACCCAGTACTTC
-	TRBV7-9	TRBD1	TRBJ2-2	CASSSNPGGTGGELFF	TGTGCCAGCAGCTCGAATCCAGGGGGCACGGGCGGGGAGCTGTTTTTT
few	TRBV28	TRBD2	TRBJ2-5	CASETSESETQYF	TGTGCCAGCGAGACTAGCGAGTCGGAGACCCAGTACTTC